The T cell receptor (beta chain) described here comes from a study of STAT3 mutations in large granular lymphocyte leukemia. The length of the CDR3 is 14 residues. The germline V gene encodes CDR1 SGHDT and CDR2 YYEEEE. V was trimmed by 0 bases and J by 5 bases, leaving 12 bases between them. General study points: Every T-cell large granular lymphocyte leukemia patient had at least one immunodominant TCR beta clonotype.

This clone was detected a few times. What it recognizes is unknown. Average productive template count per sample was approximately 41,000. Sequenced by immunoSEQ multiplex PCR; TCRdb stores in-frame clones only, minus some. Here the sample spans about 2,600 clones, about a third being singletons. The chain joins TRBV5-6 to TRBJ2-7, with D possibly being TRBD2 (5 bases). Sequencing was performed on PBMCs. This TCR was sampled from a human donor with T large granular lymphocyte leukemia. Some clones in this sample may be carry-over from other donors' samples. The CDR3 region is CASSLEEALDEQYF. The CDR3 DNA follows: TGTGCCAGCAGCTTGGAGGAGGCCCTTGACGAGCAGTACTTC.